A single sample is the source of the 18 T cell receptor beta chains below, sequenced in a study of CD8 T cells in Susac syndrome. Random hexamers were used to reverse transcribe an amount of roughly 0.45 to 1 ug RNA. One entry per CDR3 protein, called by TCRdb with MiXCR from the immunoSEQ multiplex PCR reads. This table has about 120,000 distinct CDR3 sequences, 85% to 95% appearing once. The sample consisted of CD4+ T cells from PBMCs. These receptors all come from a human donor with multiple sclerosis.

The rearrangement uses TRBV7-3 and TRBJ1-2; D remains ambiguous. The germline V and J ends were trimmed by 5 bases and 9 bases, with 19 bases remaining between them. Germline CDR1 SGHTA, CDR2 FQGTGA. The CDR3 length is 14 residues. The CDR3 sequence is CASSVSGPGESYTF. DNA for the CDR3: TGTGCCAGCAGCGTATCGGGTCCCGGAGAGAGCTACACCTTC.

This rearrangement joins TRBV19 to TRBJ1-2, with a possible D match to TRBD1 (5 bases). CDR3 size: 16 residues. Germline V gene lookup returns CDR1 LNHDA and CDR2 SQIVND (reference sequence). Trimming removed 7 bases from V and 3 bases from J, with 21 bases in between. The CDR3 spells CASKGRLSIYDYGYTF. CDR3 DNA: TGTGCCAGTAAGGGGAGGTTGAGTATATATGACTATGGCTACACCTTC.

This rearrangement joins TRBV4-1 to TRBJ1-1; D unclear. This CDR3 spans 16 amino acids. CDR1 and CDR2 (germline): MGHRA, YSYEKL. Trimming left V 0 bases short and J 3 bases short, with 14 bases between. The CDR3 DNA is TGCGCCAGCAGCCAAGATCCCACAGAGAGGTACACTGAAGCTTTCTTT. Translated, it gives CASSQDPTERYTEAFF.

This chain connects TRBV19 to TRBJ1-1; D not certain. The CDR3 runs to 11 residues. V was pared by 3 bases and J by 10 bases, with 9 bases between. Germline loops: CDR1 LNHDA, CDR2 SQIVND (reference sequence). Written as DNA, the CDR3 is TGTGCCAGTAGTATTCGGGGTGGAGCTTTCTTT. This gives the protein CASSIRGGAFF.

The chain carries TRBV3-1 and TRBJ1-1; 8 bases map to TRBD1. The germline gives CDR1 LGHDT, CDR2 YNNKEL (reference sequence). CDR3 length equals 13 residues. Trimming removed 1 base from V and 10 bases from J; junction bases left unmatched: 5. The CDR3 DNA reads TGTGCCAGCAGCCAAGTAGGAGGGACAGGAGCTTTCTTT. Protein: CASSQVGGTGAFF.

The DNA for the CDR3 is TGCGCCAGCAAATCTCTAACAGGGATAGATGAGACCCAGTACTTC. Protein: CASKSLTGIDETQYF. The chain recombines TRBV5-1 with TRBJ2-5; tentative D call: TRBD1 (6 bases). Germline V gene sequence: CDR1 SGHRS, CDR2 YFSETQ. V dropped 6 bases and J dropped 5 bases, with 20 bases sitting between them. This CDR3 region has 15 residues.

This clonotype showed up just once. A junction end diverges from the germline sequence, so it may reflect a read error. The CDR3, as DNA: TGCAGTGCTTCCGGGACTAGCGGGGGTACGAACGCCGGGGAGCTGTTTTTT. It encodes CSASGTSGGTNAGELFF. The rearrangement links TRBV20-1 to TRBJ2-2; 14 bases map to TRBD2. The CDR3 totals 17 residues. Germline loops: CDR1 DFQATT, CDR2 SNEGSKA (reference sequence).

The chain combines TRBV12-3 or TRBV12-4 with TRBJ2-5, with 9 bases aligning to TRBD1. CDR3 length: 14 residues. Trimming at V came to 2 bases and at J to 3 bases, leaving 1 base not matched to a gene. CDR3 nucleotides: TGTGCCAGCAGTTTATGGACAGGGGAAGAGACCCAGTACTTC. Encoded protein: CASSLWTGEETQYF.

In nucleotides, the CDR3 is TGCAGTGCCGGGGGACAGTATAATGAAAAACTGTTTTTT. Protein: CSAGGQYNEKLFF. The V call is TRBV20-1, the J call TRBJ1-4; TRBD1 aligns across 7 bases. The CDR3 spans 13 residues. V dropped 6 bases and J dropped 4; count of bases not matched to a gene: 5. Germline V gene sequence: CDR1 DFQATT, CDR2 SNEGSKA (reference sequence).

The V gene is TRBV5-1, the J gene TRBJ2-3, with 14 bases aligning to TRBD2. This CDR3 comprises 19 residues. CDR1 SGHRS and CDR2 YFSETQ come from the germline V gene. Trimming at V came to 0 bases and at J to 1 base, leaving 7 bases not matched to a gene. CDR3 DNA sequence: TGCGCCAGCAGCTTGGCCCTACCGACTAGCGGGGGGGGCACAGATACGCAGTATTTT. Amino acids: CASSLALPTSGGGTDTQYF.

This clonotype appeared once. This chain links TRBV15 with TRBJ1-5; D is perhaps TRBD1 (5 bases). Deletions cut 6 bases from V and 0 bases from J, with 18 bases between. Germline-derived CDR1 and CDR2 are LNHNV and YYDKDF (reference sequence). The length of the CDR3 is 17 residues. CDR3 loop: CATSFSKTVYSNQPQHF. DNA for the CDR3: TGTGCCACCAGTTTTTCCAAGACAGTGTATAGCAATCAGCCCCAGCATTTT.

The V and J genes are TRBV5-1 and TRBJ2-3; D gene unclear. The ends were cut back, 0 bases at V and 6 bases at J, with 14 bases in the middle. Germline V CDR1 and CDR2: SGHRS, YFSETQ. The CDR3 is made up of 15 amino acids. DNA of the CDR3: TGCGCCAGCAGCTTGGCGGTGGACGTACTGGATACGCAGTATTTT. The encoded protein is CASSLAVDVLDTQYF. Using reference TRBV5-1 and TRBJ2-3 for the parts outside the CDR3, the full variable domain is KAGVTQTPRYLIKTRGQQVTLSCSPISGHRSVSWYQQTPGQGLQFLFEYFSETQRNKGNFPGRFSGRQFSNSRSEMNVSTLELGDSALYLCASSLAVDVLDTQYFGPGTRLTVL.

The rearrangement uses TRBV2 and TRBJ2-7; D not certain. Trimming left V 0 bases short and J 4 bases short, with 1 base between. CDR1 and CDR2 (germline): SNHLY, FYNNEI. The CDR3 loop spans 11 amino acids. CDR3 sequence: CASSEAYEQYF. DNA of the CDR3: TGTGCCAGCAGTGAAGCGTACGAGCAGTACTTC.

This chain joins TRBV6-1 and TRBJ1-1; D is unclear. CDR3 length: 15 amino acids. Germline-derived CDR1 and CDR2 are MNHNS and SASEGT. Deletions cut 3 bases from V and 8 bases from J, with 19 bases between. CDR3: CASSERRGLRSEAFF. The CDR3 DNA follows: TGTGCCAGCAGTGAGAGACGAGGTTTACGTTCCGAAGCTTTCTTT.

The chain couples TRBV28 to TRBJ2-4, with a weak D call TRBD1 (6 bases). Germline V gene lookup returns CDR1 MDHEN and CDR2 SYDVKM. CDR3 length: 14 amino acids. The V and J ends lost 6 bases and 5 bases respectively, with 14 bases between them. CDR3 sequence: CASRPRKGENIQYF. CDR3 sequence (DNA): TGTGCCAGCAGGCCCCGGAAGGGGGAAAACATTCAGTACTTC.

V and J are TRBV4-3 and TRBJ2-5, with 8 bases lining up with TRBD1. Trimming at V came to 1 base and at J to 5 bases, leaving 6 bases not matched to a gene. The CDR3 covers 15 residues. In germline, CDR1 is LGHNA, CDR2 YSLEER. CDR3 sequence reads: CASSQVARGLETQYF. The DNA of the CDR3 is TGCGCCAGCAGCCAAGTCGCCAGGGGGCTGGAGACCCAGTACTTC.

J is TRBJ1-1 and V is TRBV18; D is possibly TRBD1 (6 bases). V lost 2 bases and J lost 0, with 19 bases in between. The CDR3 is 18 residues long. Per the germline V gene, CDR1 is KGHSH and CDR2 is LQKENI. DNA for the CDR3: TGTGCCAGCTCACCATACGGGGGCCACAGCTTCATGAACACTGAAGCTTTCTTT. Translating it yields CASSPYGGHSFMNTEAFF.

The rearrangement links TRBV4-3 to TRBJ2-2; 8 bases are a match to TRBD1. CDR1 LGHNA and CDR2 YSLEER come from the germline V gene. The CDR3 consists of 17 residues. V lost 0 bases, J lost 7 bases, and 10 bases stayed unmatched. CDR3 sequence (DNA): TGCGCCAGCAGCCAAGATTTGTCGGGACAGGCCGACGGGGAGCTGTTTTTT. Its translation: CASSQDLSGQADGELFF.